What follows are 30 T cell receptor beta chains derived from one specimen sequenced in a study of CD8 T cells in ankylosing spondylitis (dated by TCRdb to 2016 to 2017). Broader findings and caveats from the paper: A TCR beta motif made up of several highly homologous amino acid variants appeared to be characteristic of blood from ankylosing spondylitis patients.

Antigens for these TCRs are unknown. Library method: 5' RACE. The listed sequencing device is Illumina HiSeq 2500. In TCRdb, the public reads were trimmed at Q25 with fastp and aligned with MiXCR, with productive beta chains retained. Identical CDR3 protein sequences are pooled into one entry, listed with their most common genes and DNA. The table for this sample lists about 440,000 distinct CDR3 sequences; roughly 15% of them were counted only once. Over 0.9% of the sample belongs to the ten largest clones. The specimen was blood, either unsorted or a sorted T cell fraction (not recorded which). The receptors were sampled from a male donor with ankylosing spondylitis.

The chain carries TRBV11-2 and TRBJ1-4, with D hard to call. The germline V gene has CDR1 SGHAT and CDR2 FQNNGV. The V end was cut by 5 bases, the J end by 3 bases, with 13 bases between. The CDR3 spans 15 residues. The CDR3 reads CASSPRRMANEKLFF. The CDR3 DNA reads TGTGCCAGCAGCCCCCGGAGGATGGCTAATGAAAAACTGTTTTTT.

This clonotype was seen only a few times. The J gene is TRBJ2-1, the V gene TRBV12-3 or TRBV12-4; 8 bases map to TRBD2. This CDR3 contains 17 residues. Losses at the gene ends were 6 bases for V and 3 bases for J; bases not matched to a gene: 13. The CDR3 here is CASSSEKAGVGYNEQFF. The CDR3 DNA reads as TGTGCCAGCAGCAGCGAGAAAGCGGGAGTAGGCTACAATGAGCAGTTCTTC.

This clonotype turned up a few times. The chain recombines TRBV20-1 with TRBJ1-2; 10 nucleotides agree with TRBD1. The CDR3 covers 14 residues. Germline-derived CDR1 and CDR2 are DFQATT and SNEGSKA (reference sequence). J lost 13 bases, V lost 5 bases, and 16 bases had no gene match. CDR3 residues: CSARRTGGDNVCTF. In nucleotides, the CDR3 is TGCAGTGCTCGCAGGACAGGGGGGGATAATGTGTGCACCTTC.

A single count supports this clonotype. The V call is TRBV7-2, the J call TRBJ2-5; TRBD2 agrees at 16 bases. V lost 8 bases to trimming and J lost 5 bases; unmatched junction nucleotides: 11. The CDR3 is 17 amino acids. Per germline, CDR1 SGHTA and CDR2 FQGNSA. The CDR3 DNA follows: TGTGCCAGCGCGGCGGGGACTAGCGGGAGGGCCCGGGAGACCCAGTACTTC. It codes for CASAAGTSGRARETQYF.

This clonotype was detected only a few times. The V call is TRBV12-3 or TRBV12-4, the J call TRBJ2-7, with D tentatively TRBD1 (6 bases). CDR3 length: 13 residues. Trimming removed 0 bases at V and 9 bases at J, with 12 bases between. CDR3 loop: CASSLAEKGGQYF. CDR3 in DNA: TGTGCCAGCAGTTTAGCGGAGAAAGGGGGGCAGTACTTC.

This rearrangement joins TRBV11-2 to TRBJ2-2; D is possibly TRBD1 or TRBD2 (5 bases each). Deletions cut 3 bases from V and 3 bases from J, with 8 bases between. From germline, CDR1 is SGHAT and CDR2 FQNNGV. There are 14 residues in the CDR3. Here the CDR3 reads CASSFGTDTGELFF. CDR3 in DNA: TGTGCCAGCAGCTTCGGGACCGACACCGGGGAGCTGTTTTTT.

The rearrangement uses TRBV25-1 and TRBJ2-5; D might be TRBD1 or TRBD2, each matching 5 bases. The CDR3 sequence is 12 residues long. Trimming removed 6 bases from V and 6 bases from J, with 11 bases in between. Germline CDR1 reads MGHDK; CDR2 reads SYGVNS. CDR3 amino acids: CASSGTLKTQYF. The CDR3 region has the DNA TGTGCCAGCAGCGGGACCTTAAAGACCCAGTACTTC. The complete variable domain, with remaining parts taken from reference TRBV25-1 and TRBJ2-5, reads EADIYQTPRYLVIGTGKKITLECSQTMGHDKMYWYQQDPGMELHLIHYSYGVNSTEKGDLSSESTVSRIRTEHFPLTLESARPSHTSQYLCASSGTLKTQYFGPGTRLLVL.

The table lists this clonotype with a few counts. V and J are TRBV7-4 and TRBJ2-5; 9 positions agree with TRBD2. V lost 5 bases, J lost 3 bases, and 13 bases stayed unmatched. The CDR3 totals 17 residues. Germline values: CDR1 SGHVT, CDR2 SQSDAQ. CDR3 sequence (DNA): TGTGCCAGCAGCCAATGGTCCCTAGCGGGGAGGAAAGAGACCCAGTACTTC. Its translation: CASSQWSLAGRKETQYF.

J is TRBJ2-1 and V is TRBV29-1; 7 nucleotides align to TRBD1. CDR3 size: 12 residues. Germline assignment: CDR1 SQVTM and CDR2 ANQGSEA. The V gene end was trimmed by 7 bases and the J gene end by 5 bases; junction bases not matched to a gene: 5. CDR3 region: CSAVTGNNEQFF. CDR3 bases: TGCAGCGCTGTGACAGGGAACAATGAGCAGTTCTTC.

The V call is TRBV10-3, the J call TRBJ1-6; 7 bases are a match to TRBD1. The ends lost 3 bases at V and 9 bases at J; junction bases unmatched: 5. Germline V gene lookup returns CDR1 ENHRY and CDR2 SYGVKD. There are 14 residues in the CDR3. CDR3 sequence reads: CAISDRQGSSPLHF. The CDR3, as DNA: TGTGCCATCAGTGATCGACAGGGTTCTTCACCCCTCCACTTT.

The chain carries TRBV28 and TRBJ1-3; no reliable D call. The V and J ends lost 6 bases and 4 bases respectively, with 4 bases between them. CDR3 size: 11 residues. Germline loops: CDR1 MDHEN, CDR2 SYDVKM. CDR3 protein: CASRGGNTIYF. The DNA for the CDR3 is TGTGCCAGCAGGGGCGGAAACACCATATATTTT.

This clonotype was picked up a small number of times. The chain links TRBV29-1 to TRBJ1-2; D perhaps matches TRBD1 (5 bases). Per germline, CDR1 SQVTM and CDR2 ANQGSEA. V was clipped by 3 bases and J by 3 bases, with 11 bases between them. The CDR3 covers 13 residues. CDR3 sequence reads: CSVEGGEYYGYTF. As DNA, the CDR3 is TGCAGCGTTGAGGGGGGGGAGTACTATGGCTACACCTTC.

This clonotype was detected ten times or more. The chain links TRBV5-1 to TRBJ2-3, with TRBD2 identical over 7 bases. The CDR3 has 15 residues. Trimming took 2 bases from V and 5 from J; bases not matched to a gene: 8. CDR1 is SGHRS and CDR2 is YFSETQ in the germline V gene. The CDR3 reads CASSFLAESGDTQYF. CDR3 sequence (DNA): TGCGCCAGCAGCTTCCTAGCGGAGTCGGGAGATACGCAGTATTTT.

The V gene is TRBV6-5, the J gene TRBJ2-2; unclear D gene. V lost 6 bases to trimming and J lost 6 bases, with 8 bases between them. The length of the CDR3 is 12 residues. Looked up from germline, CDR1 is MNHEY and CDR2 is SVGAGI. The CDR3 sequence: CASSSRAGELFF. The CDR3 DNA sequence: TGTGCCAGCAGCTCTCGGGCCGGGGAGCTGTTTTTT.

This clonotype was detected a few times. V and J are TRBV2 and TRBJ2-4; D is unclear. The CDR3 has 14 residues. The germline gives CDR1 SNHLY, CDR2 FYNNEI. The V end was cut by 6 bases, the J end by 0 bases, with 9 bases between. The CDR3 is CASRQISAKNIQYF. CDR3 nucleotide sequence: TGTGCCAGCAGACAGATTTCAGCCAAAAACATTCAGTACTTC. Variable domain in full (rest from reference TRBV2 and TRBJ2-4): EPEVTQTPSHQVTQMGQEVILRCVPISNHLYFYWYRQILGQKVEFLVSFYNNEISEKSEIFDDQFSVERPDGSNFTLKIRSTKLEDSAMYFCASRQISAKNIQYFGAGTRLSVL.

This clonotype was detected only a few times. The V call is TRBV3-1, the J call TRBJ1-6, with no clear D. Trimming removed 5 bases from V and 9 bases from J, with 8 bases in between. This CDR3 region has 12 residues. Per germline, CDR1 LGHDT and CDR2 YNNKEL (reference sequence). In DNA, the CDR3 is TGTGCCAGCAGCGTTACTTCTTCACCCCTCCACTTT. Translation gives CASSVTSSPLHF.

The sample holds many counts of this clonotype. This chain joins TRBV4-1 and TRBJ2-1; D could derive from TRBD1 or TRBD2 (6 bases each). Per the germline V gene, CDR1 is MGHRA and CDR2 is YSYEKL. V lost 0 bases, J lost 1 base, and 13 bases lay in between. The CDR3 totals 17 residues. This chain's CDR3 is CASSQEAGGWSYNEQFF. In DNA form, the CDR3 reads TGCGCCAGCAGCCAAGAGGCCGGGGGCTGGTCCTACAATGAGCAGTTCTTC.

This chain joins TRBV6-2 or TRBV6-3 and TRBJ2-1; D is unresolved. Germline V gene data show CDR1 as MNHEY and CDR2 as SVGEGT. Between the trimmed V and J ends, which lost 6 bases and 8 bases, there was a span of 8 bases. The CDR3 contains 11 residues. The CDR3 loop is CASSDPYEQFF. For the CDR3, the DNA is TGTGCCAGCAGCGATCCGTATGAGCAGTTCTTC.

In this sample, this clonotype turned up a few times. The V gene is TRBV5-6, the J gene TRBJ2-2, with 7 bases matching TRBD1. The CDR3 covers 16 residues. V was pared by 0 bases and J by 5 bases, with 7 bases of the junction left unmatched. Per the germline V gene, CDR1 is SGHDT and CDR2 is YYEEEE. The CDR3, as DNA: TGTGCCAGCAGCTTGGAAGGGGGCGCGAGAACCGGGGAGCTGTTTTTT. Translating gives CASSLEGGARTGELFF. Full variable domain (remainder filled in from reference TRBV5-6 and TRBJ2-2): DAGVTQSPTHLIKTRGQQVTLRCSPKSGHDTVSWYQQALGQGPQFIFQYYEEEERQRGNFPDRFSGHQFPNYSSELNVNALLLGDSALYLCASSLEGGARTGELFFGEGSRLTVL.

The chain links TRBV6-2 or TRBV6-3 to TRBJ2-1; 9 bases are a match to TRBD2. Germline CDR1 and CDR2: MNHEY and SVGEGT. V was clipped by 4 bases and J by 6 bases; unmatched bases: 16. The CDR3 covers 18 residues. In nucleotides, the CDR3 is TGTGCCAGCAGTTTTGTCCTTAGCGGGAGACAAACTGGCAATGAGCAGTTCTTC. Its translation is CASSFVLSGRQTGNEQFF.

This clonotype appeared many times. This chain links TRBV5-5 with TRBJ2-1; 7 nucleotides align to TRBD1. The CDR3 loop spans 14 amino acids. V shed 2 bases, J shed 6 bases, and the junction held 5 bases outside the gene matches. Germline CDR1 SGHKS, CDR2 YYEKEE (reference sequence). For the CDR3, the DNA is TGTGCCAGCAGCTTTCCCGGGACAGCCAATGAGCAGTTCTTC. Its protein product is CASSFPGTANEQFF. Together with reference TRBV5-5 and TRBJ2-1, the CDR3 gives the full variable domain: DAGVTQSPTHLIKTRGQQVTLRCSPISGHKSVSWYQQVLGQGPQFIFQYYEKEERGRGNFPDRFSARQFPNYSSELNVNALLLGDSALYLCASSFPGTANEQFFGPGTRLTVL.

The chain is built from TRBV18 and TRBJ2-5; D not certain. This CDR3 region has 13 residues. V gave up 3 bases and J gave up 3 bases, with 8 bases separating them. Germline CDR1 KGHSH, CDR2 LQKENI. The CDR3 DNA sequence: TGTGCCAGCTCACCGAAGGGAAAAGAGACCCAGTACTTC. Residues: CASSPKGKETQYF.

This chain links TRBV7-2 with TRBJ1-5; D not certain. Germline V lookup: CDR1 SGHTA, CDR2 FQGNSA. The CDR3 is 13 residues long. Deletions cut 5 bases from V and 8 bases from J, with 13 bases between. The CDR3, as DNA: TGTGCCAGCAGCCGCGAGATGGCGGAGCCCCAGCATTTT. Translated, it gives CASSREMAEPQHF.

This clonotype has a handful of counts. The chain carries TRBV12-3 or TRBV12-4 and TRBJ1-2, with D unresolved. This CDR3 has 13 residues. V was pared by 7 bases and J by 4 bases, with 13 bases between. CDR3 nucleotides: TGTGCCAGCACCCGAGACAATCCCTATGGCTACACCTTC. This codes for CASTRDNPYGYTF.

This clonotype was counted between two and nine times. This chain connects TRBV6-1 to TRBJ1-6, with D maybe TRBD1 (6 bases). The germline V and J ends were trimmed by 5 bases and 8 bases, with 13 bases remaining between them. The V gene's germline CDR1 is MNHNS and CDR2 SASEGT. This CDR3 region has 14 residues. Here the CDR3 DNA reads TGTGCCAGCAGTAGAGACAGGTATTATTCACCCCTCCACTTT. As protein: CASSRDRYYSPLHF.

The gene calls are TRBV5-1 and TRBJ2-1; 14 nucleotides agree with TRBD2. CDR3 length: 15 residues. V lost 7 bases to trimming and J lost 9 bases; unmatched junction nucleotides: 9. CDR1 is SGHRS, CDR2 YFSETQ, per germline. CDR3 amino acids: CASGGLAGGNLEQFF. Written as DNA, the CDR3 is TGCGCCAGCGGTGGACTAGCGGGGGGTAACCTTGAGCAGTTCTTC.

This clonotype was observed a few times. V is TRBV2 and J is TRBJ2-1, with 9 positions matching TRBD2. The trim removed 1 base at V and 5 bases at J, leaving 9 bases unmatched. The CDR3 runs 17 residues. Germline V gives CDR1 SNHLY, CDR2 FYNNEI. The CDR3 DNA sequence: TGTGCCAGCAGTGAAGGGGGTAGCGGGAGCAACAACAATGAGCAGTTCTTC. Translated, it gives CASSEGGSGSNNNEQFF.

V is TRBV5-1 and J is TRBJ2-1; 11 bases line up with TRBD2. Per germline, CDR1 SGHRS and CDR2 YFSETQ. V trimming: 5 bases; J trimming: 2 bases; junction bases outside the gene matches: 6. This CDR3 has 16 amino acids. The CDR3 loop is CASRPTSGGPYNEQFF. CDR3 DNA: TGCGCCAGCAGGCCCACTAGCGGGGGACCCTACAATGAGCAGTTCTTC.

This clonotype was seen a handful of times. A read error may produce the germline difference seen at one junction end. The V gene is TRBV29-1, the J gene TRBJ1-1; D remains ambiguous. CDR3 length: 11 amino acids. The germline gives CDR1 SQVTM, CDR2 ANQGSEA. CDR3 bases: TGCAGCGTTACAGCGAACACTGAAGTTTTCTTT. Translated, it gives CSVTANTEVFF.

This clonotype has only a few counts. The rearrangement joins TRBV7-9 to TRBJ2-5; tentatively, D is TRBD2 (6 bases). The V gene lost 1 base and the J gene lost 0 bases, with 12 bases spanning the gap. The CDR3 is 16 residues long. The germline gives CDR1 SEHNR, CDR2 FQNEAQ (reference sequence). As DNA, the CDR3 is TGTGCCAGCAGCTTAGTCGCGGGATCGTACCAAGAGACCCAGTACTTC. Its protein product is CASSLVAGSYQETQYF. Combining the CDR3 with reference TRBV7-9 and TRBJ2-5 gives the whole variable domain DTGVSQNPRHKITKRGQNVTFRCDPISEHNRLYWYRQTLGQGPEFLTYFQNEAQLEKSRLLSDRFSAERPKGSFSTLEIQRTEQGDSAMYLCASSLVAGSYQETQYFGPGTRLLVL.